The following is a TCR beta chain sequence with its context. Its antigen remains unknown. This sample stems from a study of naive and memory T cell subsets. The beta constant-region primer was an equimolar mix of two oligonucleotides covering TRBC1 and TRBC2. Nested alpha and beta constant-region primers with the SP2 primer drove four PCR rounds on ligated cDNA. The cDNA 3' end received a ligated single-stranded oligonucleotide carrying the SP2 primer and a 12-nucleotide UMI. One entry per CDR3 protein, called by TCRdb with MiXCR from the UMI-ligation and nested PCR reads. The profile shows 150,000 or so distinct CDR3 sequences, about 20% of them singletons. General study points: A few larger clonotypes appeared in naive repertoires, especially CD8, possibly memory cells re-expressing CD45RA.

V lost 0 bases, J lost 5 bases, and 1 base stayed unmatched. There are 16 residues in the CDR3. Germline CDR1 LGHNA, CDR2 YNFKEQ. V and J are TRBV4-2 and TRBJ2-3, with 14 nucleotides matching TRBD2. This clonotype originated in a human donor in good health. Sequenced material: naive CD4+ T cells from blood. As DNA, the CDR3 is TGTGCCAGCAGCCAAGATGGACTAGCGGGAGGAGATACGCAGTATTTT. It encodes CASSQDGLAGGDTQYF.